A single sample gave rise to the 25 T cell receptor beta chains below, sequenced in a study of T cell changes during pregnancy in multiple sclerosis. Sequenced by immunoSEQ multiplex PCR; TCRdb stores in-frame clones only, minus some. The repertoire includes about 50,000 clones, over 90% of them detected once, and approximately 0.29% sits in the top ten. The starting material was CD4+ T cells from peripheral blood mononuclear cells, obtained in the second trimester of pregnancy. These receptors originate from a female donor with multiple sclerosis, enrolled in a pregnancy study.

This clone came up once. V is TRBV28 and J is TRBJ2-1, with 8 bases that match TRBD2. V lost 2 bases to trimming and J lost 4 bases; unmatched junction nucleotides: 4. This CDR3 has 15 residues. Germline CDR1 MDHEN, CDR2 SYDVKM. The CDR3 loop reads CASSLTGGQYNEQFF. In nucleotides, the CDR3 is TGTGCCAGCAGTTTAACGGGAGGGCAATACAATGAGCAGTTCTTC. Full variable domain (remainder filled in from reference TRBV28 and TRBJ2-1): DVKVTQSSRYLVKRTGEKVFLECVQDMDHENMFWYRQDPGLGLRLIYFSYDVKMKEKGDIPEGYSVSREKKERFSLILESASTNQTSMYLCASSLTGGQYNEQFFGPGTRLTVL.

This chain uses TRBV11-2 with TRBJ2-2, with D unresolved. Germline V CDR1 and CDR2: SGHAT, FQNNGV. V was trimmed by 0 bases and J by 4 bases, leaving 3 bases between them. The length of the CDR3 is 13 residues. The CDR3 DNA follows: TGTGCCAGCAGCTTAGATCGCACCGGGGAGCTGTTTTTT. It encodes CASSLDRTGELFF.

The chain joins TRBV5-4 to TRBJ1-1; 8 bases agree with TRBD1. The germline gives CDR1 SGHNT, CDR2 YYREEE (reference sequence). The CDR3 is 18 amino acids. Losses at the gene ends were 3 bases for V and 1 base for J; bases not matched to a gene: 14. CDR3 loop: CASSSGSRTGTRNTEAFF. The CDR3 DNA reads TGTGCCAGCAGCTCGGGATCACGGACAGGGACTCGGAACACTGAAGCTTTCTTT.

A note on this clone: At one boundary the junction diverges from the germline segment, which might be a read error. The rearrangement links TRBV7-7 to TRBJ2-1; maybe TRBD2 (5 bases). The CDR3 is 13 residues long. The germline V gene encodes CDR1 SSHAT and CDR2 FNYEAQ (reference sequence). For the CDR3, the DNA is TGTGCTAGCAGCTCCAGCGGAAACAATGAGCAGTTCTTC. Its translation: CASSSSGNNEQFF.

The chain employs TRBV7-9 and TRBJ1-1; TRBD1 is a possible D gene (5 bases). Trimming took off 4 bases at V and 4 bases at J, with 16 bases between the two ends. This CDR3 is built from 15 residues. Germline V gene data show CDR1 as SEHNR and CDR2 as FQNEAQ (reference sequence). Here the CDR3 DNA reads TGTGCCAGCAGCTCGCCTCAGGGAATGGGCACTGAAGCTTTCTTT. Its protein is CASSSPQGMGTEAFF.

The chain joins TRBV5-1 to TRBJ1-2, with TRBD1 identical over 7 bases. Germline V CDR1 and CDR2: SGHRS, YFSETQ. The CDR3 contains 14 residues. After removal of 1 base from V and 6 bases from J, the junction contained 6 bases not matched to a gene. Here the CDR3 reads CASSLRAGGNGYTF. The DNA for the CDR3 is TGCGCCAGCAGCTTGCGGGCAGGGGGTAATGGCTACACCTTC.

J is TRBJ2-1 and V is TRBV6-5; 13 positions agree with TRBD2. The CDR3 extends over 16 amino acids. The J segment lost 6 bases and the V segment lost 2 bases, leaving 4 bases of the junction unmatched. In germline, CDR1 is MNHEY, CDR2 SVGAGI. CDR3 region: CASSYTLAGGTNEQFF. The CDR3 nucleotides are TGTGCCAGCAGTTACACACTAGCGGGGGGGACCAATGAGCAGTTCTTC.

The J gene is TRBJ1-1, the V gene TRBV4-2, with D unclear. The CDR3 loop spans 14 amino acids. Germline V gene data show CDR1 as LGHNA and CDR2 as YNFKEQ. The V and J ends lost 2 bases and 4 bases respectively, with 11 bases between them. The CDR3 coding sequence is TGTGCCAGCAGCCAAATGGGCTTCCGCACTGAAGCTTTCTTT. It yields the protein CASSQMGFRTEAFF.

The V and J genes are TRBV6-1 and TRBJ1-6; 8 bases agree with TRBD1. CDR1 and CDR2 from the germline V gene are MNHNS and SASEGT. V gave up 8 bases and J gave up 7 bases; unmatched junction bases: 7. The CDR3 contains 14 residues. CDR3 nucleotides: TGTGCCAGCTTAAACAGGGGGAGAAATTCACCCCTCCACTTT. This translates into CASLNRGRNSPLHF.

The chain employs TRBV5-1 and TRBJ1-5; D remains ambiguous. Trimming stripped 2 bases from V and 9 bases from J, with 24 bases between. Germline assignment: CDR1 SGHRS and CDR2 YFSETQ. There are 17 residues in the CDR3. CDR3 protein: CASSFGEVRERGPPQHF. DNA for the CDR3: TGCGCCAGCAGCTTTGGGGAAGTTCGGGAACGCGGGCCGCCCCAGCATTTT.

The CDR3 DNA reads as TGTGCCAGCAGGCGGACAGGCCGCACAGATACGCAGTATTTT. It yields the protein CASRRTGRTDTQYF. The chain employs TRBV5-6 and TRBJ2-3; 7 bases agree with TRBD1. Per the germline V gene, CDR1 is SGHDT and CDR2 is YYEEEE. The CDR3 length is 14 residues. Losses at the gene ends were 5 bases for V and 1 base for J; bases not matched to a gene: 4.

Notes on this clone: A junction end diverges from the germline sequence, so it may reflect a read error. This chain joins TRBV7-7 and TRBJ2-7; the match to TRBD1 covers 8 bases. The CDR3 runs 13 residues. Germline V gene data show CDR1 as SSHAT and CDR2 as FNYEAQ (reference sequence). The chain's CDR3 is CASSLAQGDEQYF. In DNA, the CDR3 is TGTGCTAGCAGCTTAGCACAGGGGGACGAGCAGTACTTC.

This chain uses TRBV9 with TRBJ2-7; TRBD1 aligns across 7 bases. Unmatched junction bases numbered 3, after V lost 0 bases and J lost 6 bases. Per the germline V gene, CDR1 is SGDLS and CDR2 is YYNGEE. The CDR3 loop spans 13 amino acids. The CDR3 sequence: CASSVGSGGEQYF. The CDR3 DNA reads TGTGCCAGCAGCGTAGGATCAGGGGGCGAGCAGTACTTC.

The chain links TRBV13 to TRBJ1-3; the D gene is possibly TRBD1 (5 bases). CDR1 PRHDT and CDR2 FYEKMQ come from the germline V gene (reference sequence). Trimming took 2 bases from V and 0 from J, leaving 17 bases between them. This CDR3 has 18 amino acids. In DNA form, the CDR3 reads TGTGCCAGCAGCTTATCCCTCGGCTTGGGGCGCTCTGGAAACACCATATATTTT. Translated, it gives CASSLSLGLGRSGNTIYF.

V gene TRBV9 combines with J gene TRBJ2-3, with a possible D match to TRBD1 (6 bases). Per germline, CDR1 SGDLS and CDR2 YYNGEE. V lost 3 bases and J 11 bases, leaving 10 bases between the germline ends. This CDR3 is 11 amino acids long. The CDR3 sequence is CASSDREKQYF. The DNA of the CDR3 is TGTGCCAGCAGCGACAGGGAAAAGCAGTATTTT.

The chain employs TRBV5-4 and TRBJ1-2; TRBD1 matches 9 bases. The germline CDR1 and CDR2 sequences are SGHNT and YYREEE (reference sequence). This CDR3 is 16 amino acids long. Losses at the gene ends were 4 bases for V and 4 bases for J; bases not matched to a gene: 11. CDR3 nucleotides: TGTGCCAGCAGCACCGGGACAGGGAATAGGGGCTATGGCTACACCTTC. It specifies CASSTGTGNRGYGYTF. Based on the CDR3 plus reference TRBV5-4 and TRBJ1-2, the full variable domain is ETGVTQSPTHLIKTRGQQVTLRCSSQSGHNTVSWYQQALGQGPQFIFQYYREEENGRGNFPPRFSGLQFPNYSSELNVNALELDDSALYLCASSTGTGNRGYGYTFGSGTRLTVV.

The V call is TRBV18, the J call TRBJ1-2, with 7 bases that match TRBD1. The CDR3 length is 12 residues. Per the germline V gene, CDR1 is KGHSH and CDR2 is LQKENI. V gave up 3 bases and J gave up 10 bases; unmatched junction bases: 5. The CDR3 nucleotides are TGTGCCAGCTCACCGGGGACAGCCGACTACACCTTC. This translates into CASSPGTADYTF.

Only one count was recorded for this clone. The chain couples TRBV2 to TRBJ2-4; D possibly corresponds to TRBD2 (6 bases). Per the germline V gene, CDR1 is SNHLY and CDR2 is FYNNEI. The CDR3 spans 17 residues. V was shortened by 3 bases and J by 0 bases, with 15 bases between the two germline ends. Here the CDR3 reads CASSDGFPGLAKNIQYF. CDR3 DNA sequence: TGTGCCAGCAGTGATGGATTTCCGGGACTAGCCAAAAACATTCAGTACTTC.

The chain uses TRBV6-1 and TRBJ2-5, with 7 bases identical to TRBD2. This CDR3 is 13 amino acids long. Germline V gene lookup returns CDR1 MNHNS and CDR2 SASEGT. Losses at the gene ends were 6 bases for V and 2 bases for J; bases not matched to a gene: 3. DNA for the CDR3: TGTGCCAGCAGCCCGGGGGGACAAGAGACCCAGTACTTC. This encodes CASSPGGQETQYF.

The chain links TRBV19 to TRBJ1-1; the D gene is possibly TRBD1 (6 bases). Trimming stripped 0 bases from V and 0 bases from J, with 8 bases between. Germline values: CDR1 LNHDA, CDR2 SQIVND (reference sequence). CDR3 length equals 15 residues. DNA for the CDR3: TGTGCCAGTAGTATAGAGAACAGGGTGAACACTGAAGCTTTCTTT. Encoded protein: CASSIENRVNTEAFF. The full variable domain, completed using reference TRBV19 and TRBJ1-1, is DGGITQSPKYLFRKEGQNVTLSCEQNLNHDAMYWYRQDPGQGLRLIYYSQIVNDFQKGDIAEGYSVSREKKESFPLTVTSAQKNPTAFYLCASSIENRVNTEAFFGQGTRLTVV.

This clone has a single count. The J gene is TRBJ2-7, the V gene TRBV6-5; D is possibly TRBD1 (5 bases). V was trimmed by 7 bases and J by 2 bases, leaving 15 bases between them. Germline V gene lookup returns CDR1 MNHEY and CDR2 SVGAGI. This CDR3 is built from 14 residues. CDR3 sequence reads: CASTQQGAPYEQYF. The CDR3 region has the DNA TGTGCCAGCACCCAGCAGGGTGCCCCCTACGAGCAGTACTTC.

The rearrangement joins TRBV5-1 to TRBJ1-5; weak D call: TRBD1 (6 bases). This CDR3 is built from 15 residues. With 10 bases removed from V and 6 bases from J, the gap between germline ends came to 23 bases. From germline, CDR1 is SGHRS and CDR2 YFSETQ. CDR3 in DNA: TGCGCCCCGAAGGGGGACCGACAGATGAGTCAGCCCCAGCATTTT. Translating gives CAPKGDRQMSQPQHF.

This clone was recorded once. This sequence joins TRBV29-1 and TRBJ1-1, with 8 bases lining up with TRBD1. Germline trimming cut 0 bases from V and 5 bases from J; bases unmatched to any gene: 5. The CDR3 has 14 residues. Germline CDR1 and CDR2: SQVTM and ANQGSEA. CDR3 DNA sequence: TGCAGCGTTGAAGATGCAGGGGGCTGGACTGAAGCTTTCTTT. Encoded protein: CSVEDAGGWTEAFF.

The gene calls are TRBV6-1 and TRBJ2-5; D uncertain. CDR1 is MNHNS and CDR2 is SASEGT in the germline V gene. The ends were cut back, 2 bases at V and 5 bases at J, with 6 bases in the middle. This CDR3 spans 12 amino acids. The CDR3 region has the DNA TGTGCCAGCAGTGAACTCGGGGAGACCCAGTACTTC. This encodes CASSELGETQYF.

This chain links TRBV7-9 with TRBJ1-5; TRBD1 matches at 10 bases. Germline CDR1 and CDR2: SEHNR and FQNEAQ (reference sequence). V was clipped by 5 bases and J by 7 bases; unmatched bases: 5. CDR3 length: 14 residues. CDR3 sequence (DNA): TGTGCCAGCAGCAAGACAGGGGGCGAGCAGCCCCAGCATTTT. Translated, it gives CASSKTGGEQPQHF.